The 19 T cell receptor beta chains below all came from one sample that was sequenced in a study of blood T cell repertoires in COVID-19. The repertoire was sequenced with immunoSEQ multiplex PCR; TCRdb's copy has only in-frame clones and lacks some. The table records more than 150,000 clones, around 83% of them present only once. Sequenced material: peripheral blood. These receptors were obtained from a woman aged 40 to 50 with acute or convalescent COVID-19.

This clone was picked up one time. The chain is built from TRBV30 and TRBJ2-2; TRBD2 might be the D (5 bases). CDR1 is GTSNPN, CDR2 SVGIG, per germline (reference sequence). There are 12 residues in the CDR3. Trimming removed 2 bases at V and 13 bases at J, with 14 bases between. CDR3 coding DNA: TGTGCCTGGAGTCACGGGATTGGTGGGCTGTTTTTT. Encoded protein: CAWSHGIGGLFF.

The chain uses TRBV5-6 and TRBJ2-7, with 9 bases aligning to TRBD1. The V segment lost 3 bases and the J segment 10 bases; nucleotides outside the gene matches: 5. CDR1 and CDR2 from the germline V gene are SGHDT and YYEEEE. CDR3 length: 12 residues. CDR3 residues: CASSSNRGQQYF. In DNA form, the CDR3 reads TGTGCCAGCAGCTCCAACAGGGGGCAACAGTACTTC.

The rearrangement joins TRBV7-8 to TRBJ2-1; TRBD2 matches at 9 bases. This CDR3 is built from 15 residues. V lost 5 bases to trimming and J lost 5 bases; unmatched junction nucleotides: 7. Germline V CDR1 and CDR2: SGHVS, FQNEAQ. CDR3 nucleotides: TGTGCCAGCAGCGATACGGCTAGCGGGAACAATGAGCAGTTCTTC. It codes for CASSDTASGNNEQFF.

V and J are TRBV7-6 and TRBJ2-3; TRBD2 matches at 8 bases. V was clipped by 4 bases and J by 5 bases; unmatched bases: 8. Germline-derived CDR1 and CDR2 are SGHVS and FNYEAQ. The CDR3 is 15 amino acids. CDR3 nucleotide sequence: TGTGCCAGCAGCTCCCAGCGGGGGCCGGGAGATACGCAGTATTTT. It is translated as CASSSQRGPGDTQYF. The full variable domain, completed using reference TRBV7-6 and TRBJ2-3, is GAGVSQSPRYKVTKRGQDVALRCDPISGHVSLYWYRQALGQGPEFLTYFNYEAQQDKSGLPNDRFSAERPEGSISTLTIQRTEQRDSAMYRCASSSQRGPGDTQYFGPGTRLTVL.

This clone was seen more than once but under ten times. The genes are TRBV5-6 and TRBJ2-3; a weak D match, TRBD2 (7 bases). Germline CDR1 SGHDT, CDR2 YYEEEE. The CDR3 spans 15 residues. V lost 3 bases to trimming and J lost 0 bases, with 11 bases between them. The CDR3 sequence is CASSSQGGSTDTQYF. The CDR3, as DNA: TGTGCCAGCAGCTCACAGGGAGGGAGCACAGATACGCAGTATTTT.

CDR3 protein: CASNTGAGELFF. DNA for the CDR3: TGTGCCAGCAATACAGGGGCCGGGGAGCTGTTTTTT. The rearrangement joins TRBV21-1 to TRBJ2-2; TRBD1, the table's D call, was not compared with the DNA. TRBV21-1 is deemed a pseudogene. The CDR3 has 12 residues.

The gene calls are TRBV28 and TRBJ1-2, with 8 bases lining up with TRBD1. Looked up from germline, CDR1 is MDHEN and CDR2 is SYDVKM. This CDR3 has 13 amino acids. The V and J ends lost 6 bases and 2 bases, in that order; junction bases with no gene match: 2. The CDR3 is CASRRTGNYGYTF. CDR3 coding DNA: TGTGCCAGCAGGAGGACAGGGAACTATGGCTACACCTTC.

The V gene is TRBV28, the J gene TRBJ1-1; 9 positions agree with TRBD1. The CDR3 has 12 residues. The germline gives CDR1 MDHEN, CDR2 SYDVKM. The ends lost 9 bases at V and 3 bases at J; junction bases unmatched: 2. The CDR3 sequence: CASWTGDTEAFF. Written as DNA, the CDR3 is TGTGCCAGTTGGACAGGGGACACTGAAGCTTTCTTT.

J is TRBJ2-4 and V is TRBV5-1, with D perhaps matching TRBD1 (6 bases). Deletions cut 3 bases from V and 0 bases from J, with 28 bases between. CDR1 and CDR2 (germline): SGHRS, YFSETQ. CDR3 length: 21 amino acids. The CDR3 here is CASSSKPQGTPSLGAKNIQYF. Written as DNA, the CDR3 is TGCGCCAGCAGCTCAAAACCTCAGGGGACCCCCTCTCTTGGAGCCAAAAACATTCAGTACTTC.

The chain joins TRBV7-9 to TRBJ2-1; D may be TRBD2 (5 bases). Germline CDR1 reads SEHNR; CDR2 reads FQNEAQ (reference sequence). The CDR3 length is 12 residues. The ends were cut back, 8 bases at V and 7 bases at J, with 12 bases in the middle. The CDR3 sequence: CASAWEWNEQFF. The CDR3, as DNA: TGTGCCAGCGCGTGGGAGTGGAATGAGCAGTTCTTC. The variable domain in full, with the rest retrieved from reference TRBV7-9 and TRBJ2-1, is DTGVSQNPRHKITKRGQNVTFRCDPISEHNRLYWYRQTLGQGPEFLTYFQNEAQLEKSRLLSDRFSAERPKGSFSTLEIQRTEQGDSAMYLCASAWEWNEQFFGPGTRLTVL.

The J gene is TRBJ2-7, the V gene TRBV27; perhaps TRBD1 as D (6 bases). CDR1 MNHEY and CDR2 SMNVEV come from the germline V gene (reference sequence). This CDR3 spans 14 amino acids. V lost 2 bases and J 4 bases, leaving 12 bases between the germline ends. This CDR3 reads CASSLARGLYEQYF. The DNA for the CDR3 is TGTGCCAGCAGTTTAGCGAGGGGGTTGTACGAGCAGTACTTC.

The chain joins TRBV12-1 to TRBJ2-3; the table's D call, TRBD2, has no DNA check behind it. TRBV12-1 counts as a pseudogene. The CDR3 is 16 amino acids. The CDR3 protein is CASSFKATRRGDTQYF. The CDR3 DNA is TGTGCCAGCAGCTTTAAGGCCACTAGGAGGGGAGATACGCAGTATTTT.

The chain links TRBV6-6 to TRBJ2-1, with TRBD1 matching 7 bases. The J segment lost 8 bases and the V segment lost 7 bases, leaving 14 bases of the junction unmatched. CDR3 length equals 15 residues. The germline gives CDR1 MNHNY, CDR2 SVGAGI (reference sequence). CDR3 amino acids: CASNPTGSIPYEQFF. DNA for the CDR3: TGTGCCAGCAACCCGACAGGGAGCATTCCTTATGAGCAGTTCTTC.

This chain uses TRBV29-1 with TRBJ1-2, with D tentatively TRBD1 (5 bases). Germline-derived CDR1 and CDR2 are SQVTM and ANQGSEA. This CDR3 spans 11 amino acids. Trimming took off 6 bases at V and 6 bases at J, with 11 bases between the two ends. The CDR3: CSVGTIDGYTF. CDR3 coding DNA: TGCAGCGTCGGGACTATTGATGGCTACACCTTC.

The rearrangement uses TRBV9 and TRBJ1-2; D is unresolved. Germline CDR1 and CDR2: SGDLS and YYNGEE. The CDR3 has 13 residues. V was pared by 4 bases and J by 4 bases, with 11 bases between. The CDR3 nucleotides read TGTGCCAGCAGCCCCACCGGGATCTATGGCTACACCTTC. Translated: CASSPTGIYGYTF.

The V gene is TRBV28, the J gene TRBJ2-1; 10 bases map to TRBD2. The CDR3 extends over 18 amino acids. V was clipped by 3 bases and J by 1 base; unmatched bases: 9. Germline-derived CDR1 and CDR2 are MDHEN and SYDVKM. The CDR3 loop is CASSFPVTSGTSYNEQFF. The DNA for the CDR3 is TGTGCCAGCAGTTTCCCTGTCACTAGCGGGACTTCCTACAATGAGCAGTTCTTC.

The chain uses TRBV7-9 and TRBJ1-1; TRBD1 agrees at 10 bases. V gave up 6 bases and J gave up 7 bases; unmatched junction bases: 11. The CDR3 length is 15 residues. Germline CDR1 SEHNR, CDR2 FQNEAQ (reference sequence). CDR3 sequence (DNA): TGTGCCAGCAGTGTTAGGGGACAGGGGTTGGGTGAAGCTTTCTTT. This codes for CASSVRGQGLGEAFF.

CDR3 coding DNA: TGCGCCAGCAGAGATTTCTTACAGGGTCGGGGCATTTGGAATCAGCCCCAGCATTTT. This translates into CASRDFLQGRGIWNQPQHF. The gene calls are TRBV23-1 and TRBJ1-5, with D possibly TRBD1 on 6 matching bases. TRBV23-1 is recorded as an ORF, its role being uncertain. CDR3 length: 19 residues. V gave up 6 bases and J gave up 4 bases, with 28 bases separating them.

This chain links TRBV5-1 with TRBJ2-2, with unresolved D. In germline, CDR1 is SGHRS, CDR2 YFSETQ. This CDR3 is built from 13 residues. The V end lost 0 bases, the J end lost 5 bases, and 5 bases lay between the germline ends. The CDR3 nucleotides read TGCGCCAGCAGCTTGGAGAGTACCGGGGAGCTGTTTTTT. It codes for CASSLESTGELFF.